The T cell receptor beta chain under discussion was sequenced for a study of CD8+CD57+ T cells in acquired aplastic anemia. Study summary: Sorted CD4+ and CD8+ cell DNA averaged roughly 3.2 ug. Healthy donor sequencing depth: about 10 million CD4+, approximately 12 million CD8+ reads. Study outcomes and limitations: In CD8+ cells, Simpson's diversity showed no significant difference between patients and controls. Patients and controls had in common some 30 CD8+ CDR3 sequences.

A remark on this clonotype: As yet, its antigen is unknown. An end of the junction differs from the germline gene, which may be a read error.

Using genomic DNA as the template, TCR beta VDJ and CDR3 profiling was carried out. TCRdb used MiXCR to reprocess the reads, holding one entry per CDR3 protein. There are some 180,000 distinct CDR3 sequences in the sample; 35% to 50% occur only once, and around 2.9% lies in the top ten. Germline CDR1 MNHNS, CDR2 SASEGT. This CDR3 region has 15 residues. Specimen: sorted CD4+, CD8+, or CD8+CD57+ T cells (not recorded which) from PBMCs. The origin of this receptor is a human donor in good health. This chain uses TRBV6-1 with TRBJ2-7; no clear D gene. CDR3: CASSESPAVSYEQYF. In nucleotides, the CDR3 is TGCGCCAGCAGTGAATCGCCGGCGGTTTCCTACGAGCAGTACTTC.